This T cell receptor beta chain was sequenced during a study of blood T cell repertoires in COVID-19. CDR1 is MDHEN, CDR2 SYDVKM, per germline. V lost 4 bases, J lost 6 bases, and 15 bases stayed unmatched. CDR3 length equals 17 residues. Profiling relied on immunoSEQ multiplex PCR, and the TCRdb table lists in-frame clones only, not all of them. The sample has 300,000 to 350,000 clones, about 85% seen once. Sample: peripheral blood. The sequence was obtained from a man aged 18 to 30 with active or convalescent COVID-19. J is TRBJ2-3 and V is TRBV28, with TRBD2 matching over 8 bases. In nucleotides, the CDR3 is TGTGCCAGCAGTTCTCCAAGAGGGACTAGATCTACCGATACGCAGTATTTT. Protein product: CASSSPRGTRSTDTQYF.